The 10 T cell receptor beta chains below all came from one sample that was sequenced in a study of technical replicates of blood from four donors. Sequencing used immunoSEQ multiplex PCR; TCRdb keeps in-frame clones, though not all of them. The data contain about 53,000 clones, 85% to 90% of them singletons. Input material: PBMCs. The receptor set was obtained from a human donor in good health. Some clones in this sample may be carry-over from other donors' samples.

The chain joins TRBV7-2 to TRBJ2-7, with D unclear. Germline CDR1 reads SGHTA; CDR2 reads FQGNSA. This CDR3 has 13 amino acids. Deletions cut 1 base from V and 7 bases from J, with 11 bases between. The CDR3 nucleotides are TGTGCCAGCAGCTTAGTCGGAGCTAGGGAGCAGTACTTC. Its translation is CASSLVGAREQYF.

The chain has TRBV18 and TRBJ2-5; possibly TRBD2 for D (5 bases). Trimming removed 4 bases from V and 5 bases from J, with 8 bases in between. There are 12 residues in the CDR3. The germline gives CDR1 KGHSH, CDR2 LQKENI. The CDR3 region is CASSLLGETQYF. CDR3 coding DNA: TGTGCCAGCTCACTACTAGGGGAGACCCAGTACTTC. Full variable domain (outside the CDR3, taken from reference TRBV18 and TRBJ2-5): NAGVMQNPRHLVRRRGQEARLRCSPMKGHSHVYWYRQLPEEGLKFMVYLQKENIIDESGMPKERFSAEFPKEGPSILRIQQVVRGDSAAYFCASSLLGETQYFGPGTRLLVL.

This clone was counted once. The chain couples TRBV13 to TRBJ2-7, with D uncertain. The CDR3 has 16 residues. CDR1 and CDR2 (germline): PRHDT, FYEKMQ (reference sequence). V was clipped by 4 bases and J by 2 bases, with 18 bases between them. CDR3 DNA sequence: TGTGCCAGCAGCTACCAGCATTATGGGCAGGCCTACGAGCAGTACTTC. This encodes CASSYQHYGQAYEQYF.

The CDR3 DNA reads TGTGCCAGCAGCTTCTCGACGACGCTAGGAGGTGAAAAACTGTTTTTT. Translating gives CASSFSTTLGGEKLFF. The chain is built from TRBV7-2 and TRBJ1-4, with D hard to call. The CDR3 contains 16 residues. The ends were cut back, 3 bases at V and 7 bases at J, with 18 bases in the middle. Germline V gene data show CDR1 as SGHTA and CDR2 as FQGNSA.

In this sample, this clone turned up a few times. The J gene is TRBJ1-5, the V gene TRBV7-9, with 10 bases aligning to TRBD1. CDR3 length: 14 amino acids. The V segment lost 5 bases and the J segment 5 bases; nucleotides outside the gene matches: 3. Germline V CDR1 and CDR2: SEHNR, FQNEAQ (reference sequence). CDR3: CASSQTGGYQPQHF. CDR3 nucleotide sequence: TGTGCCAGCAGCCAGACAGGGGGCTATCAGCCCCAGCATTTT.

CDR3 bases: TGTGCCAGCAGTTCCTACGACAAAAGCTATGGCTACACCTTC. Residues: CASSSYDKSYGYTF. The chain links TRBV6-6 to TRBJ1-2; D call uncertain. The V gene lost 4 bases and the J gene lost 4 bases, with 13 bases spanning the gap. The CDR3 totals 14 residues. Per germline, CDR1 MNHNY and CDR2 SVGAGI (reference sequence).

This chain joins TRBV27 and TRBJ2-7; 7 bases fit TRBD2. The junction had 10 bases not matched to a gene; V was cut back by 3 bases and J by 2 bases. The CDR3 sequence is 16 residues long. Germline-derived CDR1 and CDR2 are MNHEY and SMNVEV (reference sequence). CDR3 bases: TGTGCCAGCAGTTTTGTGGGGCGGGGGAGAACCTACGAGCAGTACTTC. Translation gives CASSFVGRGRTYEQYF.

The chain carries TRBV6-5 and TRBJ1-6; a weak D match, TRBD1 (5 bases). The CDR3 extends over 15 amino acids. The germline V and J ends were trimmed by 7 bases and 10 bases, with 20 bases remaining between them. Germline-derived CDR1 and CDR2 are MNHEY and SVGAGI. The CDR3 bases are TGTGCCAGCAAACAGTTAGGAGGGGCAGGATCACCCCTCCACTTT. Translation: CASKQLGGAGSPLHF.

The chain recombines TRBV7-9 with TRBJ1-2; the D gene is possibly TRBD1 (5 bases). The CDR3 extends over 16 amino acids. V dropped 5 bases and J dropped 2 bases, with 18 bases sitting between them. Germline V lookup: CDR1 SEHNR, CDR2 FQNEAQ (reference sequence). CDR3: CASSPVRGGWNYGYTF. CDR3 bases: TGTGCCAGCAGCCCCGTTCGGGGGGGATGGAACTATGGCTACACCTTC.

The CDR3 DNA follows: TGCAGCGTTGGGGGACTAGCGTCTGGGGATGAGCAGTTCTTC. Protein sequence: CSVGGLASGDEQFF. The chain recombines TRBV29-1 with TRBJ2-1; TRBD2 matches at 10 bases. This CDR3 has 14 residues. V dropped 4 bases and J dropped 8; count of bases not matched to a gene: 8. Germline V gives CDR1 SQVTM, CDR2 ANQGSEA.